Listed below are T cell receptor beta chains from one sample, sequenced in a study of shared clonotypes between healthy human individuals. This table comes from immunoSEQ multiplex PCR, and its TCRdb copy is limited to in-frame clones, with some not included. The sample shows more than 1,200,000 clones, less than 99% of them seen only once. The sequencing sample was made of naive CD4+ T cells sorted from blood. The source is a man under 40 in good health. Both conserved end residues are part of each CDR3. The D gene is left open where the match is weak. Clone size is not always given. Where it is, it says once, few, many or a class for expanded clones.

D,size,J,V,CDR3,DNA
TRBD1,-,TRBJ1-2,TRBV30,CAWTYGQVDGYTF,TGTGCCTGGACCTACGGACAGGTGGATGGCTACACCTTC
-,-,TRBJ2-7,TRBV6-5,CASAGTGHEQYF,TGTGCCAGCGCCGGGACCGGACACGAGCAGTACTTC
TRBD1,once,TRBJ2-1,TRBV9,CASSLPSGQANNEQFF,TGTGCCAGCAGCCTCCCGTCGGGACAGGCCAACAATGAGCAGTTCTTC
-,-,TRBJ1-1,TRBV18,CASSPSLGNTEAFF,TGTGCCAGCTCACCATCTTTGGGGAACACTGAAGCTTTCTTT
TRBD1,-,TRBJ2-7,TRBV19,CASSITGAYYEQYF,TGTGCCAGTAGTATAACAGGGGCCTACTACGAGCAGTACTTC
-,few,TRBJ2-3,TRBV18,CASSPPITDTQYF,TGTGCCAGCTCACCACCTATCACAGATACGCAGTATTTT
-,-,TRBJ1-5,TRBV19,CASSMAQDSNQPQHF,TGTGCCAGTAGTATGGCTCAGGATAGCAATCAGCCCCAGCATTTT
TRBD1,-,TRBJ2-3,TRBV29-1,CSVDGYRGRVSGDTQYF,TGCAGCGTTGATGGGTACAGGGGGCGCGTAAGCGGAGATACGCAGTATTTT
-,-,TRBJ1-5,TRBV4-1,CASSHRTGEDQPQHF,TGCGCCAGCAGCCATCGTACCGGTGAAGATCAGCCCCAGCATTTT
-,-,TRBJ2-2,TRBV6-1,CASSEGLRQTTGELFF,TGTGCCAGCAGTGAAGGGCTCAGGCAGACCACCGGGGAGCTGTTTTTT
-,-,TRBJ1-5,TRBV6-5,CASSYGSNQPQHF,TGTGCCAGCAGTTACGGGTCCAATCAGCCCCAGCATTTT
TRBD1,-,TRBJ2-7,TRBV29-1,CSVDGQGNSYEQYF,TGCAGCGTTGACGGACAGGGGAACTCCTACGAGCAGTACTTC
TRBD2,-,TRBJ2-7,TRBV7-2,CASSSPGGVYEQYF,TGTGCCAGCAGCTCCCCCGGGGGGGTCTACGAGCAGTACTTC
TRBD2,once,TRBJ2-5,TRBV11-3,CASSPGGSGQETQYF,TGTGCCAGCAGCCCCGGGGGTAGCGGGCAAGAGACCCAGTACTTC
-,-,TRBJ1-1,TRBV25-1,CASSDRPGHYTEAFF,TGTGCCAGCAGTGATCGCCCGGGACACTACACTGAAGCTTTCTTT
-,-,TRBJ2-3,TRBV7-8,CASSSRGYPSTDTQYF,TGTGCCAGCAGCTCCCGCGGCTACCCCTCCACAGATACGCAGTATTTT
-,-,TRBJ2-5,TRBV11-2,CASSLAMDRLGTQYF,TGTGCCAGCAGCTTGGCCATGGACAGATTGGGGACCCAGTACTTC
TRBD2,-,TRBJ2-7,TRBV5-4,CASSLPSGRAQSYEQYF,TGTGCCAGCAGCTTGCCTAGCGGGAGGGCCCAGTCCTACGAGCAGTACTTC
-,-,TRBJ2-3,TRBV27,CASSSRTGTDTQYF,TGTGCCAGCAGTTCCCGGACTGGCACAGATACGCAGTATTTT
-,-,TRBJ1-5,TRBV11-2,CASSLGGRQPQHF,TGTGCCAGCAGCTTAGGGGGGCGTCAGCCCCAGCATTTT
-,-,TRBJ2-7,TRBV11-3,CASSLRGGNYEQYF,TGTGCCAGCAGCTTACGAGGCGGAAACTACGAGCAGTACTTC
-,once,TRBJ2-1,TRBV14,CASSQGTVRFTEQFF,TGTGCCAGCAGCCAAGGGACAGTTCGTTTCACTGAGCAGTTCTTC
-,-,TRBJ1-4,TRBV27,CASSLAGLRKLFF,TGTGCCAGCAGTTTAGCAGGGCTAAGGAAACTGTTTTTT
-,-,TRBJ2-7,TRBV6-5,CASRRSGTLYEQYF,TGTGCCAGCAGGCGATCCGGGACGTTATACGAGCAGTACTTC
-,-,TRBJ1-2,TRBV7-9,CASSWSGTPVGYTF,TGTGCCAGCAGCTGGAGCGGGACACCCGTTGGCTACACCTTC
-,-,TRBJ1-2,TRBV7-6,CASSSPTRGYGYTF,TGTGCCAGCAGCTCACCCACCCGGGGCTATGGCTACACCTTC
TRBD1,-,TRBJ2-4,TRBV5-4,CASSLGDSLNIQYF,TGTGCCAGCAGCTTGGGGGACAGCCTAAACATTCAGTACTTC
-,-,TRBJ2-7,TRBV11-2,CASSTRTVQGEQYF,TGTGCCAGCAGCACGAGGACTGTTCAGGGCGAGCAGTACTTC
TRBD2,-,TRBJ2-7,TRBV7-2,CASSRGTSAEQYF,TGTGCCAGCAGCAGAGGGACTAGCGCCGAGCAGTACTTC
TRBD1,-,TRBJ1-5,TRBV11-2,CASSLGDSSYQPQHF,TGTGCCAGCAGCTTAGGGGACAGTTCTTATCAGCCCCAGCATTTT
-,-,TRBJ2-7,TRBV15,CATSRGGSSEYEQYF,TGTGCCACCAGCAGAGGCGGTTCAAGTGAATACGAGCAGTACTTC
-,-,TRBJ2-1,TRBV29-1,CSAPQGNEQFF,TGCAGCGCGCCCCAGGGCAATGAGCAGTTCTTC
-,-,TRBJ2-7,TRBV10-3,CAISGPVGTYEQYF,TGTGCCATCAGTGGGCCAGTGGGAACCTACGAGCAGTACTTC
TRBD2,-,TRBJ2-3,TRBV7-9,CASSFKSGGRFTDTQYF,TGTGCCAGCAGCTTTAAGTCGGGCGGGAGGTTCACAGATACGCAGTATTTT
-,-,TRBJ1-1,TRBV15,CATSRDEGRAGTEAFF,TGTGCCACCAGCAGAGATGAGGGGAGGGCTGGTACTGAAGCTTTCTTT
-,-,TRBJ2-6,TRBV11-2,CASSLSSGANVLTF,TGTGCCAGCAGCTTATCCTCTGGGGCCAACGTCCTGACTTTC
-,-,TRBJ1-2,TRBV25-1,CASSELGASYGYTF,TGTGCCAGCAGTGAATTGGGGGCGTCCTATGGCTACACCTTC
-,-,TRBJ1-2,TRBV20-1,CSARQGVGYTF,TGCAGTGCTAGACAGGGCGTTGGCTACACCTTC
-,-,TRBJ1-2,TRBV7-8,CASRPSTADNYGYTF,TGTGCCAGCAGGCCTTCGACGGCGGATAACTATGGCTACACCTTC
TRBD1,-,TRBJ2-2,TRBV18,CASSPFGQAPGTGELFF,TGTGCCAGCTCACCGTTCGGACAGGCCCCGGGGACCGGGGAGCTGTTTTTT
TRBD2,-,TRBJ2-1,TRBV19,CASSRGTSGTLSSYNEQFF,TGTGCCAGTAGTAGAGGGACTAGCGGGACCCTCAGCTCCTACAATGAGCAGTTCTTC
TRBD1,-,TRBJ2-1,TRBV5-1,CASYLGTVNNEQFF,TGCGCCAGCTACCTCGGGACAGTTAACAATGAGCAGTTCTTC
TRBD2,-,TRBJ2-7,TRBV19,CASSILAGGGYEQYF,TGTGCCAGTAGTATTCTAGCGGGAGGTGGCTACGAGCAGTACTTC
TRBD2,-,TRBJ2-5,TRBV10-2,CASSEAGGTQYF,TGCGCCAGCAGTGAGGCGGGGGGGACCCAGTACTTC
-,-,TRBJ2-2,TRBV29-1,CSVGLTVNTGELFF,TGCAGCGTTGGGCTGACAGTGAACACCGGGGAGCTGTTTTTT
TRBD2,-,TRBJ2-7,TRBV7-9,CASSLAGGDEQYF,TGTGCCAGCAGCTTAGCGGGAGGGGACGAGCAGTACTTC
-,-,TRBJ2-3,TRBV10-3,CAISESTRLTHQYF,TGTGCCATCAGTGAGTCGACACGGCTTACCCACCAGTATTTT
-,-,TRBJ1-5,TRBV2,CASKVAIQTNQPQHF,TGTGCCAGCAAAGTGGCGATACAGACCAATCAGCCCCAGCATTTT
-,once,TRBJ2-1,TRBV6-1,CASKDSSSYNEQFF,TGTGCCAGCAAGGACTCCTCCTCCTACAATGAGCAGTTCTTC
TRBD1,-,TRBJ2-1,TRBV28,CASSSAGQGNNEQFF,TGTGCCAGCAGTTCGGCGGGACAGGGAAACAATGAGCAGTTCTTC
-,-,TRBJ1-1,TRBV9,CASSVAHRPNTEAFF,TGTGCCAGCAGCGTAGCTCATCGGCCGAACACTGAAGCTTTCTTT
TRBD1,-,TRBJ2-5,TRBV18,CASSPGTARETQYF,TGTGCCAGCTCACCCGGGACAGCACGAGAGACCCAGTACTTC